Below, one T cell receptor beta chain is given with its context. Its antigen has not been determined. Nothing much larger sits one base from this clone, and base qualities are not available. The data were taken from a study of blood T cell repertoires in COVID-19 (dated by TCRdb to the early 2020s). About the study as a whole: Samples covering the acute and convalescent phases of COVID-19 were provided by collaborators in the United States, Italy and Spain. The sample metadata nearly always contained a de-identified subject ID, COVID-19 status, age in years and sex. Samples came from the ongoing ImmuneRACE study (first 160 participants) plus 1,254 subjects from 6 global collaborators. The prospective study material was composed of cDNA or gDNA derived from T cells, B-cell-depleted T cells, or PBMCs. The repertoires were made available in a free public database intended to serve as a resource for research on the immune response to SARS-CoV-2. Subjects who had been exposed to COVID-19, were actively infected with it, or had recovered from it provided the deeply sampled blood TCRbeta repertoires that made up the dataset. Where available, HLA class I and class II types were taken from metadata supplied by the sample provider and were not determined by assay-based typing. General conclusions and limits of the study: Clinical and demographic metadata were provided uncurated, with the amount varying by source and participant.

Samples from volunteer blood donors who had recovered from COVID-19 were contributed by a second Seattle source. Collaborating institutions collected whole blood in K2EDTA tubes following their own protocols. For TCRbeta analysis, collaborators shipped samples as frozen whole blood, isolated PBMCs, or DNA extracted from either of those sample types. TCRbeta CDR3 regions were amplified from genomic DNA by means of the immunoSEQ Assay, a bias-controlled multiplex PCR. The original methods were these. The number of nucleated cells in each sample was estimated by amplification of reference gene primers within the assay. Sequence reads were collapsed and filtered to measure the absolute abundance of every unique TCRbeta CDR3 rearrangement. For each sample, productive Simpson clonality was calculated by taking the square root of Simpson's diversity index across productive rearrangements. This is the immuneACCESS table as TCRdb keeps it, with only in-frame sequences that have V and J called. A part of the clones is gone; compared with another copy, unresolved V genes explain less than half, and the rest is unexplained. The V and J calls and clone size are taken from that table; D and trimming were inferred from the DNA. The table for this sample lists around 270,000 clones; 88% of them were counted only once. Over 4% of the sample is taken by the ten largest.

The V end loses 5 bases and the J end loses 2 bases, and a stretch of 24 bases separates them. CDR1 and CDR2 (SGHVS, FQNEAQ) derive from the germline V gene. The CDR3, cysteine through phenylalanine, is 18 amino acids long. Of the read, only the CDR3 DNA is kept; its 54 bases are in frame from base 1. The sequencing sample was made of peripheral blood. The source is a man in his sixties who had recovered from COVID-19. This sequence uses TRBV7-8 and TRBJ1-2; a tentative D call is TRBD1 (6 bases match). The CDR3 corresponds to CASSPRFGGTGPNYGYTF. At the DNA level, the sequence is TGTGCCAGCAGCCCACGATTCGGAGGTACAGGGCCAAACTATGGCTACACCTTC.